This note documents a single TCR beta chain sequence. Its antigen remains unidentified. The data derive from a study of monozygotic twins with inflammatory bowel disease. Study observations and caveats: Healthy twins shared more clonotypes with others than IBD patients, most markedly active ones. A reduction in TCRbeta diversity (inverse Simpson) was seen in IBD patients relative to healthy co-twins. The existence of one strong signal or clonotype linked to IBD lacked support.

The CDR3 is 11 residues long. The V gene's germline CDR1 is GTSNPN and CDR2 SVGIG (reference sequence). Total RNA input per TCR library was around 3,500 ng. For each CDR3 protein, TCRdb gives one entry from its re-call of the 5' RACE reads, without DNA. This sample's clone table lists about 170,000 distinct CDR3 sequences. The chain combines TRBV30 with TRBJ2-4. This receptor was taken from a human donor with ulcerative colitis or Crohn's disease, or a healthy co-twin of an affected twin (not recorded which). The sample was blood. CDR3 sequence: CAYSTQNMHYF.